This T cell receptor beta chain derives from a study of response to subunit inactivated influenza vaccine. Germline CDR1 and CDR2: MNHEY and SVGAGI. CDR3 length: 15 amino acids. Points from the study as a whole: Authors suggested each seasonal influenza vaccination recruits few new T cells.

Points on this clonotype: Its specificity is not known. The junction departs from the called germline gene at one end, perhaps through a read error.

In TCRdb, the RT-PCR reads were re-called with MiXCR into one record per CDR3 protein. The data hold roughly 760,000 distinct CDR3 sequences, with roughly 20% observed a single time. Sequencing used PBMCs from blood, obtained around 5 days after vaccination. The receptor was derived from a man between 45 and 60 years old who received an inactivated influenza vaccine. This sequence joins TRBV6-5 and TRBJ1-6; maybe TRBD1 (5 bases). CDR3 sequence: CAISYLEGDNSPLHF. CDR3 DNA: TGTGCCATCAGTTATTTAGAAGGGGATAATTCACCCCTCCACTTT.